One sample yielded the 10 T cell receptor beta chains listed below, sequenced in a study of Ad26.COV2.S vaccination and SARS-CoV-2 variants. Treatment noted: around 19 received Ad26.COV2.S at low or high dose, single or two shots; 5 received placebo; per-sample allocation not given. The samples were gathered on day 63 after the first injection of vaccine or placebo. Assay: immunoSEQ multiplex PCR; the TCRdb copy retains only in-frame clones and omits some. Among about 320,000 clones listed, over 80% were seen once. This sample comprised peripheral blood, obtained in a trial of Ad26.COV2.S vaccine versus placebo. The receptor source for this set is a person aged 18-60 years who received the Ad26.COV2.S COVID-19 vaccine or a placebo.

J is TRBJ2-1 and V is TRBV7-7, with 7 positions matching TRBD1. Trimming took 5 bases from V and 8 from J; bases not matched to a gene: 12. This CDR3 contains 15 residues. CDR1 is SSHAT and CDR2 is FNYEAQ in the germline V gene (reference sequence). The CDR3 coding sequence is TGTGCCAGCAGCGCAGGGACAGCAAAGTCAGATGAGCAGTTCTTC. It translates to CASSAGTAKSDEQFF.

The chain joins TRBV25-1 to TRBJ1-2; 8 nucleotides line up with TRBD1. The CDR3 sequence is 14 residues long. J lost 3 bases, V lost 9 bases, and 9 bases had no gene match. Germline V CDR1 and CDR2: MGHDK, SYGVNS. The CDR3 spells CARDSTGDYYGYTF. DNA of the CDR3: TGTGCCAGAGATTCGACAGGGGACTACTATGGCTACACCTTC.

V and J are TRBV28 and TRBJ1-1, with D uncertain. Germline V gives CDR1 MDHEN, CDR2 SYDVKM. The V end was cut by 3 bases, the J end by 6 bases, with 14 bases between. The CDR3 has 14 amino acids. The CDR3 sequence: CASSFPREHSEAFF. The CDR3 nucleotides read TGTGCCAGCAGTTTCCCGAGAGAACACTCTGAAGCTTTCTTT. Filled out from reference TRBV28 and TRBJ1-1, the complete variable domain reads DVKVTQSSRYLVKRTGEKVFLECVQDMDHENMFWYRQDPGLGLRLIYFSYDVKMKEKGDIPEGYSVSREKKERFSLILESASTNQTSMYLCASSFPREHSEAFFGQGTRLTVV.

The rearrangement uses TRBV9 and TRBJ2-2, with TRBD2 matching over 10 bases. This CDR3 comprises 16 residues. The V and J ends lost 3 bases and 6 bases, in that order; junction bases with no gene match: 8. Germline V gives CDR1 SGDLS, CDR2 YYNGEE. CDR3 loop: CASSASAGGPPGELFF. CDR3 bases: TGTGCCAGCAGCGCATCAGCGGGGGGGCCCCCCGGGGAGCTGTTTTTT.

The CDR3 DNA is TGTGCCAGTAGTCTCCAGAGATTGCAGTATTTT. Translated, it gives CASSLQRLQYF. V is TRBV19 and J is TRBJ2-3; no reliable D call. The germline gives CDR1 LNHDA, CDR2 SQIVND (reference sequence). CDR3 length: 11 residues. The germline V and J ends were trimmed by 5 bases and 11 bases, with 11 bases remaining between them.

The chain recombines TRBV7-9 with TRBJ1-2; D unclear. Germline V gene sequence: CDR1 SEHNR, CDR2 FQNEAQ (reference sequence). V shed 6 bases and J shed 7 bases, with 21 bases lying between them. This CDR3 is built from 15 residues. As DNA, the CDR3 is TGTGCCAGCAGATGGGCAGATCGATCTGATAGTGGCTACACCTTC. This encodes CASRWADRSDSGYTF.

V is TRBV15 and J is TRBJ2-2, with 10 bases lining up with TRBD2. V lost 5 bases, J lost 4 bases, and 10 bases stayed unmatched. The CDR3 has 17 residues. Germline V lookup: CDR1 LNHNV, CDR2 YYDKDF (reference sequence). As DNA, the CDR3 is TGTGCCACCAGCCGGAAGGGTAGCGGGGGGACCACCGGGGAGCTGTTTTTT. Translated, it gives CATSRKGSGGTTGELFF.

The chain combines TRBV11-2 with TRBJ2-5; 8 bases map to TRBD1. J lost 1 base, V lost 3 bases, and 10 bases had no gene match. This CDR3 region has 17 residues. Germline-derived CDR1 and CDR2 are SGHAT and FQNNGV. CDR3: CASSLGRTGSGQETQYF. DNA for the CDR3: TGTGCCAGCAGCTTGGGCAGGACAGGGTCCGGCCAAGAGACCCAGTACTTC.

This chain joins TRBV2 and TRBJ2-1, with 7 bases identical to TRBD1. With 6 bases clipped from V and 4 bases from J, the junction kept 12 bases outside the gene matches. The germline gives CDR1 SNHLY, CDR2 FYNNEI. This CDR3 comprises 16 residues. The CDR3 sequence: CASRDDRAVSYNEQFF. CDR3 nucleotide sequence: TGTGCCAGCAGGGACGACAGGGCCGTAAGTTACAATGAGCAGTTCTTC.

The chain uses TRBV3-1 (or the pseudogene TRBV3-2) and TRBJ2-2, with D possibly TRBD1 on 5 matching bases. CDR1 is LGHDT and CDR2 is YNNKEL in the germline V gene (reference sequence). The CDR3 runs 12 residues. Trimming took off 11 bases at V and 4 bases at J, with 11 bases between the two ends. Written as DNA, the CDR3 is TGTGCCTACTCTGGGGCCACCGGGGAGCTGTTTTTT. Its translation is CAYSGATGELFF.